The 21 T cell receptor beta chains presented below share a single source sample, sequenced in a study of beta chain features in type 1 diabetes. Expressed TCRB transcripts got sequenced, as all isolated RNA was reverse transcribed. Here immunoSEQ multiplex PCR was the method, and the copy in TCRdb shows in-frame clones only, minus some. The sample has about 270,000 clones, roughly an eighth seen once. The sequenced sample consisted of naive CD4+ T cells from blood. The source of these receptors is a woman between 40 and 50 years old in good health.

There are a few counts of this clone. V gene TRBV5-6 combines with J gene TRBJ1-1, with unresolved D. The length of the CDR3 is 13 residues. With 3 bases removed from V and 4 bases from J, the gap between germline ends came to 10 bases. Germline assignment: CDR1 SGHDT and CDR2 YYEEEE. CDR3 sequence reads: CASSYVAGTEAFF. CDR3 nucleotides: TGTGCCAGCAGCTACGTTGCGGGCACTGAAGCTTTCTTT.

Comment on this clone: Other DNA sequences in the sample encode the same CDR3. The chain couples TRBV7-9 to TRBJ2-2, with 14 nucleotides matching TRBD2. The germline V gene encodes CDR1 SEHNR and CDR2 FQNEAQ (reference sequence). V was clipped by 5 bases and J by 3 bases; unmatched bases: 2. The CDR3 is 16 amino acids. In DNA, the CDR3 is TGTGCCAGCAGCCGGGGACTAGCGGGGGACACCGGGGAGCTGTTTTTT. Protein: CASSRGLAGDTGELFF.

The rearrangement links TRBV27 to TRBJ1-5; possible D gene TRBD1, 5 bases. V lost 0 bases and J lost 1, with 16 bases in between. The CDR3 spans 18 residues. Germline values: CDR1 MNHEY, CDR2 SMNVEV (reference sequence). The CDR3 region has the DNA TGTGCCAGCAGTTTATCGTGGGGGGATCTGGGCAGCAATCAGCCCCAGCATTTT. Protein sequence: CASSLSWGDLGSNQPQHF.

There are a few counts of this clone. The J gene is TRBJ2-7, the V gene TRBV10-3; 7 bases map to TRBD2. V trimming: 8 bases; J trimming: 2 bases; junction bases outside the gene matches: 9. The germline CDR1 and CDR2 sequences are ENHRY and SYGVKD. The CDR3 length is 14 residues. Here the CDR3 reads CAIGGDSEPYEQYF. The CDR3 region has the DNA TGTGCCATCGGGGGGGATTCCGAACCCTACGAGCAGTACTTC.

J is TRBJ2-3 and V is TRBV5-4; 12 bases fit TRBD2. V trimming: 4 bases; J trimming: 1 base; junction bases outside the gene matches: 4. The germline V gene has CDR1 SGHNT and CDR2 YYREEE (reference sequence). The CDR3 totals 16 residues. The CDR3: CASSARLAGGTDTQYF. The CDR3 coding sequence is TGTGCCAGCAGCGCCCGACTAGCGGGGGGCACAGATACGCAGTATTTT.

The chain uses TRBV18 and TRBJ2-3, with D maybe TRBD2 (5 bases). Per germline, CDR1 KGHSH and CDR2 LQKENI. The ends were cut back, 3 bases at V and 0 bases at J, with 10 bases in the middle. This CDR3 is 15 amino acids long. The CDR3 nucleotides are TGTGCCAGCTCACCTCCGGGAACCAGCACAGATACGCAGTATTTT. Protein: CASSPPGTSTDTQYF.

The V gene is TRBV5-1, the J gene TRBJ2-5; no clear D gene. Germline CDR1 reads SGHRS; CDR2 reads YFSETQ. CDR3 length equals 14 residues. V lost 0 bases and J lost 1, with 7 bases in between. CDR3 amino acids: CASSLAAVQETQYF. Here the CDR3 DNA reads TGCGCCAGCAGCTTGGCCGCGGTCCAAGAGACCCAGTACTTC. The full variable domain, with the rest looked up from reference TRBV5-1 and TRBJ2-5, is KAGVTQTPRYLIKTRGQQVTLSCSPISGHRSVSWYQQTPGQGLQFLFEYFSETQRNKGNFPGRFSGRQFSNSRSEMNVSTLELGDSALYLCASSLAAVQETQYFGPGTRLLVL.

The rearrangement uses TRBV4-3 and TRBJ2-3; 8 bases are a match to TRBD2. The CDR3 sequence is 17 residues long. Trimming cost V 1 base and J 2 bases; bases outside gene matches: 8. Per the germline V gene, CDR1 is LGHNA and CDR2 is YSLEER. DNA for the CDR3: TGCGCCAGCAGCCAAGCTCCGGCGGGGGGAACCACAGATACGCAGTATTTT. Translation: CASSQAPAGGTTDTQYF.

The chain joins TRBV4-1 to TRBJ2-2, with a weak D call TRBD2 (5 bases). This CDR3 has 16 amino acids. The V end lost 2 bases, the J end lost 0 bases, and 10 bases lay between the germline ends. CDR1 is MGHRA and CDR2 is YSYEKL in the germline V gene. The CDR3 loop reads CASSQRSSSNTGELFF. The CDR3 coding sequence is TGCGCCAGCAGCCAAAGGTCTAGCTCGAACACCGGGGAGCTGTTTTTT.

At least ten counts were recorded for this clone. The rearrangement joins TRBV7-9 to TRBJ2-5; D remains ambiguous. CDR1 SEHNR and CDR2 FQNEAQ come from the germline V gene (reference sequence). The CDR3 is 14 amino acids. V lost 1 base to trimming and J lost 7 bases, with 13 bases between them. As DNA, the CDR3 is TGTGCCAGCAGCTTAGATCTGCCTTCGGGGACCCAGTACTTC. Encoded protein: CASSLDLPSGTQYF.

This clone has only a few counts. The genes are TRBV2 and TRBJ1-2, with TRBD1 matching over 9 bases. The CDR3 has 14 residues. Germline CDR1 SNHLY, CDR2 FYNNEI. V was pared by 9 bases and J by 1 base, with 6 bases of the junction left unmatched. CDR3 sequence (DNA): TGTGCCAGGGGGGGACAGGGTTTTAACTATGGCTACACCTTC. Translating it yields CARGGQGFNYGYTF.

This chain uses TRBV7-2 with TRBJ1-2, with 10 bases that match TRBD1. The CDR3 runs 15 residues. V shed 6 bases, J shed 4 bases, and the junction held 8 bases outside the gene matches. Looked up from germline, CDR1 is SGHTA and CDR2 is FQGNSA. The CDR3 spells CASSSPGQGFYGYTF. CDR3 nucleotide sequence: TGTGCCAGCAGTTCTCCGGGACAGGGGTTCTATGGCTACACCTTC.

This sequence joins TRBV7-2 and TRBJ2-7; 9 positions agree with TRBD1. The junction had 5 bases not matched to a gene; V was cut back by 5 bases and J by 0 bases. This CDR3 is built from 15 residues. Germline V gene data show CDR1 as SGHTA and CDR2 as FQGNSA. The CDR3 sequence is CASSRDRASSYEQYF. The CDR3 DNA is TGTGCCAGCAGCCGGGACAGGGCGAGCTCCTACGAGCAGTACTTC.

The rearrangement uses TRBV6-4 and TRBJ1-2, with TRBD1 identical over 9 bases. CDR3 length: 16 residues. V gave up 1 base and J gave up 7 bases; unmatched junction bases: 10. From germline, CDR1 is MRHNA and CDR2 SNTAGT. CDR3 nucleotides: TGTGCCAGCAGTGACTACCCGGGACAGGGAGCCTTTGGCTACACCTTC. Protein: CASSDYPGQGAFGYTF.

The chain combines TRBV27 with TRBJ2-1; 8 nucleotides align to TRBD2. Germline assignment: CDR1 MNHEY and CDR2 SMNVEV (reference sequence). This CDR3 comprises 14 residues. The J segment lost 4 bases and the V segment lost 6 bases, leaving 5 bases of the junction unmatched. The CDR3 protein is CASSIKRGYNEQFF. The CDR3 nucleotides are TGTGCCAGCAGCATCAAGCGGGGGTACAATGAGCAGTTCTTC.

The chain joins TRBV7-2 to TRBJ1-3, with D possibly being TRBD1 (6 bases). The CDR3 consists of 15 residues. The germline CDR1 and CDR2 sequences are SGHTA and FQGNSA. Trimming shortened V by 1 base and J by 6 bases, and 13 bases separated the two germline ends. The CDR3 reads CASSLVSGGANTIYF. The DNA for the CDR3 is TGTGCCAGCAGCTTAGTCAGCGGGGGCGCAAACACCATATATTTT.

The J gene is TRBJ2-2, the V gene TRBV10-3; maybe TRBD2 (5 bases). Germline CDR1 is ENHRY and CDR2 is SYGVKD. CDR3 length: 15 amino acids. V was pared by 5 bases and J by 0 bases, with 10 bases between. CDR3 nucleotides: TGTGCCATCAGTAAGGACTCCACGAACACCGGGGAGCTGTTTTTT. Encoded protein: CAISKDSTNTGELFF.

This chain links TRBV7-4 with TRBJ2-5, with 8 nucleotides matching TRBD1. From germline, CDR1 is SGHVT and CDR2 SQSDAQ. The CDR3 has 15 amino acids. The trim removed 5 bases at V and 3 bases at J, leaving 8 bases unmatched. The CDR3, as DNA: TGTGCCAGCAGCCCGAGAACAGGGGGAAAAGAGACCCAGTACTTC. Translated: CASSPRTGGKETQYF.

This clone was counted only a few times. The genes are TRBV12-1 and TRBJ2-4; TRBD2 was called by the table and not checked on the DNA. TRBV12-1 is given as a pseudogene. This CDR3 comprises 15 residues. The CDR3 protein is CASSPQPGDKNIQYF. In DNA, the CDR3 is TGTGCCAGCAGCCCTCAACCGGGGGACAAAAACATTCAGTACTTC.

The gene calls are TRBV6-5 and TRBJ1-2, with D maybe TRBD1 (5 bases). V was cut by 6 bases and J by 1 base, with 15 bases left in between. The CDR3 loop spans 15 amino acids. Germline-derived CDR1 and CDR2 are MNHEY and SVGAGI. CDR3: CASSQAAGFNYGYTF. CDR3 in DNA: TGTGCCAGCAGCCAGGCCGCAGGGTTTAACTATGGCTACACCTTC.

In its sample, this clone was seen a few times. V is TRBV6-6 and J is TRBJ2-7; the D gene is possibly TRBD1 (5 bases). Trimming left V 6 bases short and J 2 bases short, with 14 bases between. This CDR3 has 14 amino acids. Germline assignment: CDR1 MNHNY and CDR2 SVGAGI (reference sequence). CDR3 DNA sequence: TGTGCCAGCAGCACCGAAGGGGCAACCTACGAGCAGTACTTC. It codes for CASSTEGATYEQYF.